The 14 T cell receptor beta chains presented below share a single source sample, sequenced in a study of blood T cell repertoires in COVID-19. Repertoires were generated with immunoSEQ multiplex PCR, while TCRdb's copy carries only in-frame clones and drops some. Among hundreds of thousands of clones, roughly 85% were seen once, and the ten largest hold around 1.8%. The source material was PBMCs or T cells enriched from blood (not recorded which). These receptors all come from a woman younger than 30 with acute COVID-19.

The V and J genes are TRBV28 and TRBJ2-2; D is possibly TRBD2 (6 bases). The CDR3 contains 18 residues. V was clipped by 3 bases and J by 2 bases, with 19 bases between them. CDR1 is MDHEN, CDR2 SYDVKM, per germline. The CDR3 sequence: CASSFPGRTTKNTGELFF. CDR3 nucleotide sequence: TGTGCCAGCAGTTTTCCCGGACGGACTACTAAAAACACCGGGGAGCTGTTTTTT.

The genes are TRBV5-1 and TRBJ2-3; D might be TRBD1 (6 bases). The germline CDR1 and CDR2 sequences are SGHRS and YFSETQ. The germline V and J ends were trimmed by 4 bases and 1 base, with 13 bases remaining between them. There are 15 residues in the CDR3. The CDR3 nucleotides are TGCGCCAGCAGCCCCGGACAGTCAGGCACAGATACGCAGTATTTT. Residues: CASSPGQSGTDTQYF. The whole variable domain, filled in from reference TRBV5-1 and TRBJ2-3, reads KAGVTQTPRYLIKTRGQQVTLSCSPISGHRSVSWYQQTPGQGLQFLFEYFSETQRNKGNFPGRFSGRQFSNSRSEMNVSTLELGDSALYLCASSPGQSGTDTQYFGPGTRLTVL.

This rearrangement joins TRBV9 to TRBJ2-1; 11 bases fit TRBD2. Germline V gives CDR1 SGDLS, CDR2 YYNGEE. The CDR3 has 18 residues. The ends lost 0 bases at V and 2 bases at J; junction bases unmatched: 7. The CDR3: CASSVGSGGAFTYNEQFF. Here the CDR3 DNA reads TGTGCCAGCAGCGTAGGTAGCGGGGGGGCCTTCACCTACAATGAGCAGTTCTTC.

J is TRBJ1-5 and V is TRBV5-1; D unclear. The CDR3 length is 14 residues. Germline V lookup: CDR1 SGHRS, CDR2 YFSETQ. The V end lost 0 bases, the J end lost 3 bases, and 7 bases lay between the germline ends. This CDR3 reads CASSLGQINQPQHF. The CDR3 nucleotides are TGCGCCAGCAGCTTGGGGCAGATCAATCAGCCCCAGCATTTT.

The chain carries TRBV7-9 and TRBJ1-2; the D is unclear. Trimming removed 7 bases from V and 5 bases from J, with 11 bases in between. CDR1 is SEHNR and CDR2 is FQNEAQ in the germline V gene (reference sequence). The CDR3 covers 12 residues. Written as DNA, the CDR3 is TGTGCCAGCAACTCTAACTCTTATGGCTACACCTTC. Translated: CASNSNSYGYTF.

The gene calls are TRBV4-1 and TRBJ2-3, with a possible D match to TRBD2 (5 bases). Germline-derived CDR1 and CDR2 are MGHRA and YSYEKL. CDR3 length: 14 amino acids. Trimming took 6 bases from V and 3 from J, leaving 13 bases between them. For the CDR3, the DNA is TGCGCCAGCAGGGGAGAGGCGATAACAGATACGCAGTATTTT. It translates to CASRGEAITDTQYF.

The rearrangement joins TRBV3-1 (or the pseudogene TRBV3-2) to TRBJ2-1; D unclear. CDR3 length: 12 residues. With 1 base removed from V and 6 bases from J, the gap between germline ends came to 4 bases. CDR1 LGHDT and CDR2 YNNKEL come from the germline V gene (reference sequence). The CDR3 DNA reads TGTGCCAGCAGCCAAGTTAGCAATGAGCAGTTCTTC. Translated: CASSQVSNEQFF.

This chain links TRBV5-1 with TRBJ1-3, with D perhaps TRBD1 (5 bases). Germline V lookup: CDR1 SGHRS, CDR2 YFSETQ. Between the trimmed V and J ends, which lost 3 bases and 2 bases, there was a span of 6 bases. The CDR3 covers 13 residues. The CDR3 reads CASSSGPGNTIYF. CDR3 DNA: TGCGCCAGCAGCTCAGGGCCTGGAAACACCATATATTTT.

This rearrangement joins TRBV5-4 to TRBJ1-1, with no clear D. The CDR3 extends over 12 amino acids. CDR1 is SGHNT, CDR2 YYREEE, per germline (reference sequence). Trimming left V 5 bases short and J 3 bases short, with 8 bases between. The CDR3 bases are TGTGCCAGCAGAGCCCCGGACACTGAAGCTTTCTTT. Protein sequence: CASRAPDTEAFF.

The chain is built from TRBV3-1 (or the pseudogene TRBV3-2) and TRBJ2-7; 9 bases match TRBD2. V gave up 4 bases and J gave up 6 bases; unmatched junction bases: 4. The CDR3 sequence is 13 residues long. Germline V CDR1 and CDR2: LGHDT, YNNKEL (reference sequence). The CDR3 spells CASSPRLAVEQYF. In nucleotides, the CDR3 is TGTGCCAGCAGCCCCAGACTAGCGGTCGAGCAGTACTTC.

The genes are TRBV14 and TRBJ1-4; D perhaps matches TRBD1 (5 bases). Germline CDR1 and CDR2: SGHDN and FVKESK. The CDR3 contains 14 residues. The V and J ends lost 5 bases and 6 bases respectively, with 13 bases between them. The CDR3 nucleotides read TGTGCCAGCAGCGCCTCAGGAGGGGATGAAAAACTGTTTTTT. Residues: CASSASGGDEKLFF.

The genes are TRBV16 and TRBJ1-2, with D perhaps matching TRBD1 (6 bases). V was shortened by 5 bases and J by 9 bases, with 16 bases between the two germline ends. This CDR3 spans 13 amino acids. CDR1 KGHSY and CDR2 FQNENV come from the germline V gene. CDR3 DNA sequence: TGTGCCAGCAGCGAAACCGTGGGACATTGCTACACCTTC. Its translation: CASSETVGHCYTF.

The V call is TRBV6-5, the J call TRBJ1-5; no clear D gene. Germline assignment: CDR1 MNHEY and CDR2 SVGAGI. The length of the CDR3 is 14 residues. V was pared by 5 bases and J by 0 bases, with 8 bases between. CDR3 region: CASSPKYSNQPQHF. CDR3 sequence (DNA): TGTGCCAGCAGTCCTAAATATAGCAATCAGCCCCAGCATTTT.

This clone was found once. The CDR3 DNA reads TGTGCCAGCAGCTTAGGTACTAGTTTGAGTTACAATGAGCAGTTCTTC. This gives the protein CASSLGTSLSYNEQFF. The chain recombines TRBV13 with TRBJ2-1; a possible D gene is TRBD2 (5 bases). From germline, CDR1 is PRHDT and CDR2 FYEKMQ (reference sequence). V lost 0 bases to trimming and J lost 4 bases, with 13 bases between them. There are 16 residues in the CDR3.